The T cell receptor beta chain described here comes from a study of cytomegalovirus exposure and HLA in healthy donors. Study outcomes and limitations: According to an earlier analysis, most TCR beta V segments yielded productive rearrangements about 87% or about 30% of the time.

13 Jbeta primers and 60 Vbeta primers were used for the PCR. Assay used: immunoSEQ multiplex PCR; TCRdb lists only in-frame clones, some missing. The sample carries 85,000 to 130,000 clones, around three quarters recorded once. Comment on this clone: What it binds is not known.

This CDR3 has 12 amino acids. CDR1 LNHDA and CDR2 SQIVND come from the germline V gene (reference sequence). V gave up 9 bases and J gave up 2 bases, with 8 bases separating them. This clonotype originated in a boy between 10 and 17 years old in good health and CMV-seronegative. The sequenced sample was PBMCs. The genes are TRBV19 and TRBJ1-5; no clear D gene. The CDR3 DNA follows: TGTGCCAGCACATATGGCAATCAGCCCCAGCATTTT. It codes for CASTYGNQPQHF.